Listed below are T cell receptor beta chains from one sample, sequenced in a study of shared clonotypes between healthy human individuals. TCRdb's copy holds only in-frame clones and misses some; the assay was immunoSEQ multiplex PCR. This table has about 2 million clones, roughly 96% appearing once. The material sequenced was naive CD4+ T cells sorted from blood. Receptor source: a man between 18 and 35 years old in good health. Each CDR3 is given with its conserved first and last residue. A D gene is named only where the DNA matches it firmly.

cdr3_aa | cdr3_nt | j_call | d_call | v_call
CASSPVDRGQKYGYTF | TGTGCCAGCAGCCCAGTGGACAGGGGGCAAAAATATGGCTACACCTTC | TRBJ1-2 | TRBD1 | TRBV7-9
CSAAAGFLVGTEAFF | TGCAGCGCCGCGGCCGGCTTTTTGGTGGGGACTGAAGCTTTCTTT | TRBJ1-1 | . | TRBV29-1
CASSSTGYAGYTF | TGTGCCAGCAGTTCGACAGGATATGCTGGCTACACCTTC | TRBJ1-2 | . | TRBV27
CASTRDMNTEAFF | TGCGCCAGCACGAGAGACATGAACACTGAAGCTTTCTTT | TRBJ1-1 | . | TRBV10-2
CASRADYSNQPQHF | TGTGCCAGCAGGGCGGATTATAGCAATCAGCCCCAGCATTTT | TRBJ1-5 | . | TRBV6-1
CAISVGQNYGYTF | TGTGCCATCAGTGTGGGACAGAACTATGGCTACACCTTC | TRBJ1-2 | TRBD1 | TRBV10-3
CASSPLAGGAYEQYF | TGCGCCAGCAGCCCACTAGCGGGAGGCGCCTACGAGCAGTACTTC | TRBJ2-7 | TRBD2 | TRBV4-3
CASSLAWGRTEAFF | TGTGCCAGCAGCTTAGCTTGGGGACGCACTGAAGCTTTCTTT | TRBJ1-1 | . | TRBV7-6
CASSLDRGGQPQHF | TGCGCCAGCAGCCTGGACAGGGGGGGTCAGCCCCAGCATTTT | TRBJ1-5 | TRBD1 | TRBV5-1
CASSGTGLNTEAFF | TGTGCCAGCAGTGGAACAGGGTTGAACACTGAAGCTTTCTTT | TRBJ1-1 | . | TRBV25-1
CASGDRDNEQFF | TGCGCCAGCGGGGACAGGGACAATGAGCAGTTCTTC | TRBJ2-1 | TRBD1 | TRBV10-1